A single sample is the source of the 9 T cell receptor beta chains below, sequenced in a study of cytotoxic CD8 clonotypes in ibrutinib-treated CLL. TCRdb's table, derived via immunoSEQ multiplex PCR, lists solely in-frame clones and lacks some. Counted here are 200,000 to 250,000 clones, 75% to 80% occurring once; the ten biggest clones make up 10% to 12%. The source was PBMCs, collected after 12 months of ibrutinib treatment. These receptors were collected from a human donor with chronic lymphocytic leukemia.

The CDR3 loop is CASSEKGRPNVGAYGYTF. In nucleotides, the CDR3 is TGTGCCAGCAGTGAAAAGGGACGTCCTAATGTAGGGGCCTATGGCTACACCTTC. The V and J genes are TRBV6-1 and TRBJ1-2; tentative D call: TRBD1 (5 bases). V was pared by 2 bases and J by 4 bases, with 23 bases between. CDR1 MNHNS and CDR2 SASEGT come from the germline V gene. This CDR3 comprises 18 residues.

The chain employs TRBV2 and TRBJ1-1; no clear D gene. V lost 5 bases and J 5 bases, leaving 12 bases between the germline ends. The CDR3 has 13 residues. Per germline, CDR1 SNHLY and CDR2 FYNNEI. The CDR3 spells CASSRGGRTEAFF. CDR3 bases: TGTGCCAGCAGTCGTGGTGGGAGAACTGAAGCTTTCTTT.

About this clone: One base away lies a much larger clone, so this may be a sequencing read error. Additional DNA sequences in this sample encode the identical CDR3. The chain joins TRBV18 to TRBJ2-7; D might be TRBD1 or TRBD2, each matching 6 bases. This CDR3 comprises 14 residues. CDR1 and CDR2 from the germline V gene are KGHSH and LQKENI. The ends were cut back, 6 bases at V and 2 bases at J, with 14 bases in the middle. CDR3 sequence reads: CASSPGGGTYEQYF. CDR3 nucleotides: TGTGCCAGCTCGCCAGGAGGGGGGACCTACGAGCAGTACTTC.

The chain recombines TRBV5-1 with TRBJ1-1; D gene uncertain. The germline CDR1 and CDR2 sequences are SGHRS and YFSETQ. This CDR3 region has 16 residues. With 4 bases removed from V and 0 bases from J, the gap between germline ends came to 16 bases. The CDR3 sequence is CASSADPGGLNTEAFF. CDR3 coding DNA: TGCGCCAGCAGCGCCGACCCGGGTGGGTTGAACACTGAAGCTTTCTTT.

The chain combines TRBV19 with TRBJ1-4; tentatively, D is TRBD1 (6 bases). This CDR3 comprises 16 residues. The germline gives CDR1 LNHDA, CDR2 SQIVND (reference sequence). Trimming took off 1 base at V and 5 bases at J, with 14 bases between the two ends. The CDR3 spells CASSIAPQGLNEKLFF. DNA for the CDR3: TGTGCCAGTAGTATAGCCCCACAGGGACTCAATGAAAAACTGTTTTTT.

The chain joins TRBV7-6 to TRBJ2-5, with 10 bases matching TRBD2. The CDR3 has 14 amino acids. CDR1 is SGHVS, CDR2 FNYEAQ, per germline. V lost 6 bases, J lost 5 bases, and 6 bases stayed unmatched. Here the CDR3 DNA reads TGTGCCAGCAGAAGCGGGGGGGCAGGGGAGACCCAGTACTTC. Protein product: CASRSGGAGETQYF. The full variable domain, in which reference TRBV7-6 and TRBJ2-5 provide the parts outside the CDR3, is GAGVSQSPRYKVTKRGQDVALRCDPISGHVSLYWYRQALGQGPEFLTYFNYEAQQDKSGLPNDRFSAERPEGSISTLTIQRTEQRDSAMYRCASRSGGAGETQYFGPGTRLLVL.

The chain uses TRBV9 and TRBJ1-2, with 12 bases matching TRBD1. The J segment lost 7 bases and the V segment lost 4 bases, leaving 5 bases of the junction unmatched. CDR1 SGDLS and CDR2 YYNGEE come from the germline V gene. The CDR3 contains 14 residues. CDR3 sequence: CASSLGQGARGYTF. For the CDR3, the DNA is TGTGCCAGCAGCCTGGGACAGGGGGCGCGTGGCTACACCTTC.

The chain recombines TRBV5-1 with TRBJ1-1, with 8 bases aligning to TRBD1. Per germline, CDR1 SGHRS and CDR2 YFSETQ. V was pared by 4 bases and J by 3 bases, with 5 bases of the junction left unmatched. This CDR3 spans 14 amino acids. The chain's CDR3 is CASSGWDRYTEAFF. The CDR3 DNA reads TGCGCCAGCAGCGGCTGGGACAGGTACACTGAAGCTTTCTTT.

The genes are TRBV27 and TRBJ2-3; no reliable D call. CDR1 and CDR2 (germline): MNHEY, SMNVEV (reference sequence). CDR3 length equals 14 residues. Between the trimmed V and J ends, which lost 2 bases and 4 bases, there was a span of 10 bases. The chain's CDR3 is CASSLEPSADTQYF. The CDR3 nucleotides read TGTGCCAGCAGTTTAGAGCCTAGTGCAGATACGCAGTATTTT.